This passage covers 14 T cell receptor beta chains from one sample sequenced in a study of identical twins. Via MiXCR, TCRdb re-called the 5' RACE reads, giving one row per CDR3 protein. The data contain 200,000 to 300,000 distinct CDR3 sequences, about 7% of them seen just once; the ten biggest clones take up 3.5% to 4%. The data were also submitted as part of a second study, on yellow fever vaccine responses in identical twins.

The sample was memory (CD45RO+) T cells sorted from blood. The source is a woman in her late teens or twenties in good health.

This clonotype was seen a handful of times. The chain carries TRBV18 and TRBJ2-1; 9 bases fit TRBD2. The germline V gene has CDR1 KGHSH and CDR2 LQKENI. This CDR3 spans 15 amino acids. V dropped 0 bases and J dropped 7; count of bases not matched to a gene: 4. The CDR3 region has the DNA TGTGCCAGCTCACCACCCCCGGCGGGGGGGAATGAGCAGTTCTTC. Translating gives CASSPPPAGGNEQFF. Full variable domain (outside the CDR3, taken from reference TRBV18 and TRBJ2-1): NAGVMQNPRHLVRRRGQEARLRCSPMKGHSHVYWYRQLPEEGLKFMVYLQKENIIDESGMPKERFSAEFPKEGPSILRIQQVVRGDSAAYFCASSPPPAGGNEQFFGPGTRLTVL.

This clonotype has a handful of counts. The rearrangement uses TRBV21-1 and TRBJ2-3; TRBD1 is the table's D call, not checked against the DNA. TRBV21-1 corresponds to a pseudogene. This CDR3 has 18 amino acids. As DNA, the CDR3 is TGTGCCAGCAGCAAAATTTCCCCTAGACAGGGAAGCACAGATACGCAGTATTTT. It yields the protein CASSKISPRQGSTDTQYF.

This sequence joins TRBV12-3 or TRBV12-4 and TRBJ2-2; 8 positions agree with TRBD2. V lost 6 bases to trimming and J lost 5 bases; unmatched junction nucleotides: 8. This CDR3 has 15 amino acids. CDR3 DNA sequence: TGTGCCAGCAGCCGTAGCGGGGCGAGGACCGGGGAGCTGTTTTTT. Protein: CASSRSGARTGELFF.

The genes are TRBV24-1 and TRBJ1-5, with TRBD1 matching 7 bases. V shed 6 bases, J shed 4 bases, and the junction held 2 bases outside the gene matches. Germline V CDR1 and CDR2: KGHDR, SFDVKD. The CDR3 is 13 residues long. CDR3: CATSSQGNQPQHF. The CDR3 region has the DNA TGTGCCACCAGTTCACAGGGGAATCAGCCCCAGCATTTT.

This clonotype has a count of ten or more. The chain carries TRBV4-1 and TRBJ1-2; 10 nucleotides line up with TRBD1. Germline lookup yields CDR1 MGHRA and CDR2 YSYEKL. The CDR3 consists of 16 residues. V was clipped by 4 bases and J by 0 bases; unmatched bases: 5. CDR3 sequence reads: CASSPGQGTPNYGYTF. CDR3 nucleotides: TGCGCCAGCAGCCCGGGACAGGGGACCCCTAACTATGGCTACACCTTC.

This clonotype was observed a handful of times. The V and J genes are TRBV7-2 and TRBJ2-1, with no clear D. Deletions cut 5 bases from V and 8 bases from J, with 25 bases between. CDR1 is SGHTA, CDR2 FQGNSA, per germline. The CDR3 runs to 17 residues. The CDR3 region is CASSQRPARLRGDEQFF. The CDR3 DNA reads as TGTGCCAGCAGCCAAAGGCCCGCGAGACTCCGAGGCGATGAGCAGTTCTTC.

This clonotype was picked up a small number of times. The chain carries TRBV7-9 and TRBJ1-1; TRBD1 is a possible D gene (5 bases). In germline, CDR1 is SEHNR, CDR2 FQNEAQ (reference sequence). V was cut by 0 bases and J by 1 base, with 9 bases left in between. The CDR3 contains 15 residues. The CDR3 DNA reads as TGTGCCAGCAGCTTAGCGGCAGGGCCGAACACTGAAGCTTTCTTT. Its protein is CASSLAAGPNTEAFF.

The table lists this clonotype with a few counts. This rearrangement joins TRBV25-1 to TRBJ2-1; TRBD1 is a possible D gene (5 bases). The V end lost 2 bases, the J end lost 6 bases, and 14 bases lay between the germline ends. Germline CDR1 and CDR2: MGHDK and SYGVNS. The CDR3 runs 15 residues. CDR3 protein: CASSEPPGNSNEQFF. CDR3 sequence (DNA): TGTGCCAGCAGTGAACCCCCAGGGAATTCCAATGAGCAGTTCTTC. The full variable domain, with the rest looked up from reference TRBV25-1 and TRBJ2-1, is EADIYQTPRYLVIGTGKKITLECSQTMGHDKMYWYQQDPGMELHLIHYSYGVNSTEKGDLSSESTVSRIRTEHFPLTLESARPSHTSQYLCASSEPPGNSNEQFFGPGTRLTVL.

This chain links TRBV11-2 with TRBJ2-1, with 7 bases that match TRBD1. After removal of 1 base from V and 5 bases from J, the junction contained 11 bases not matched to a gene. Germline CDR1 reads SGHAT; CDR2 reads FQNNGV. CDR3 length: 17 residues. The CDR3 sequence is CASSLARYRGGNNEQFF. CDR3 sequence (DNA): TGTGCCAGCAGCTTAGCCCGCTACAGGGGTGGGAACAATGAGCAGTTCTTC. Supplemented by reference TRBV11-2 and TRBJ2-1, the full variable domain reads EAGVAQSPRYKIIEKRQSVAFWCNPISGHATLYWYQQILGQGPKLLIQFQNNGVVDDSQLPKDRFSAERLKGVDSTLKIQPAKLEDSAVYLCASSLARYRGGNNEQFFGPGTRLTVL.

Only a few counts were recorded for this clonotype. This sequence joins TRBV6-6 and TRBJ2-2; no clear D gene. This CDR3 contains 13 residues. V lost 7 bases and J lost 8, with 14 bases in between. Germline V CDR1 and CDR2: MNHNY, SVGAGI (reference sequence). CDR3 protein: CASTAVWNGELFF. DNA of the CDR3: TGTGCCAGCACGGCCGTGTGGAATGGGGAGCTGTTTTTT.

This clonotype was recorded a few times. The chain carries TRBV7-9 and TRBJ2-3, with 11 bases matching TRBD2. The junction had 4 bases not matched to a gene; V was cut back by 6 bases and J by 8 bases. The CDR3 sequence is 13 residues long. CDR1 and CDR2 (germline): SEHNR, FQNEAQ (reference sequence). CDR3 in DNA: TGTGCCAGCAGTCCCGGGACTAGCGGTACGCAGTATTTT. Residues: CASSPGTSGTQYF.

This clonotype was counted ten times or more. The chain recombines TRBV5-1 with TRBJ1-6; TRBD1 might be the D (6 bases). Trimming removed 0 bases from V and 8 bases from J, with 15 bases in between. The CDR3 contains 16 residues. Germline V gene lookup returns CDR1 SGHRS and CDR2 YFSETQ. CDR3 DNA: TGCGCCAGCAGCTTGGACCTGAGGGGGGCCGATTCACCCCTCCACTTT. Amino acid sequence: CASSLDLRGADSPLHF.

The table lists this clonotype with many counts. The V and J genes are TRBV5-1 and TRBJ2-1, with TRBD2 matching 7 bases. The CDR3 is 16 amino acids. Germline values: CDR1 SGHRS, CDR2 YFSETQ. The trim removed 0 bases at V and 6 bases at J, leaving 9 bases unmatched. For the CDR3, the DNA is TGCGCCAGCAGCTTGGCCCTACTAGCGAGGGGCAATGAGCAGTTCTTC. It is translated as CASSLALLARGNEQFF.

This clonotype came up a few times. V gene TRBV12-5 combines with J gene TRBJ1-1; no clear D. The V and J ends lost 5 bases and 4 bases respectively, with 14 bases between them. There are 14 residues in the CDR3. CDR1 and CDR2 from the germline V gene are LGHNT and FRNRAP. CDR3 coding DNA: TGTGCTAGTGGTGCCATCACCCCAGGCACTGAAGCTTTCTTT. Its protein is CASGAITPGTEAFF.